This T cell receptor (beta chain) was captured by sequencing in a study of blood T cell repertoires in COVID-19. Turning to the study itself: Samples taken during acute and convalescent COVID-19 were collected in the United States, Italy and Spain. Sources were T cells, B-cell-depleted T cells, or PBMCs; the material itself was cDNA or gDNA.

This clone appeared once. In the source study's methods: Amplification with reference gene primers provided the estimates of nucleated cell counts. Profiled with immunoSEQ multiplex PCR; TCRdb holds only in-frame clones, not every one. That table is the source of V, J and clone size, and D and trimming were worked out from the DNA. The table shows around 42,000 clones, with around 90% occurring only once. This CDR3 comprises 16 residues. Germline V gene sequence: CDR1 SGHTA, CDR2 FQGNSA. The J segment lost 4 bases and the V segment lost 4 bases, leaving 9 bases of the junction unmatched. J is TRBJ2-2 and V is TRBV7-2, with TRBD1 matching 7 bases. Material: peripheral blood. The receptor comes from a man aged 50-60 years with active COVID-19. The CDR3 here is CASSSDRVKVTGELFF. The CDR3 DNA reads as TGTGCCAGCAGCTCCGACAGGGTTAAGGTCACCGGGGAGCTGTTTTTT.